This entry lists 13 T cell receptor beta chains sequenced from one sample in a study of OX40 agonist ivuxolimab in advanced cancers. Sequenced by immunoSEQ multiplex PCR; TCRdb stores in-frame clones only, minus some. The sample has tens of thousands of clones; 85% to 95% are singletons. The source was CD4+ or CD8+ T cells sorted from blood, collected in a trial of the OX40 agonist ivuxolimab. The receptors were sampled from an adult with an advanced solid tumor such as melanoma, head and neck, liver or kidney cancer.

This clone was detected only once. This chain uses TRBV28 with TRBJ2-7; perhaps TRBD1 as D (6 bases). This CDR3 is 15 amino acids long. The germline V gene has CDR1 MDHEN and CDR2 SYDVKM. Trimming took 6 bases from V and 3 from J, leaving 18 bases between them. This chain's CDR3 is CASSSHAGANYEQYF. In DNA, the CDR3 is TGTGCCAGCAGCTCCCACGCAGGGGCGAACTACGAGCAGTACTTC.

The chain carries TRBV18 and TRBJ2-3; D call uncertain. In germline, CDR1 is KGHSH, CDR2 LQKENI. This CDR3 region has 13 residues. Trimming took 5 bases from V and 1 from J, leaving 7 bases between them. The CDR3 region is CASSYLGTDTQYF. Written as DNA, the CDR3 is TGTGCCAGCTCATATCTAGGCACAGATACGCAGTATTTT.

The chain employs TRBV7-2 and TRBJ1-3, with TRBD1 matching over 10 bases. Trimming cost V 2 bases and J 5 bases; bases outside gene matches: 6. Germline lookup yields CDR1 SGHTA and CDR2 FQGNSA. The CDR3 has 16 residues. The CDR3 nucleotides read TGTGCCAGCAGCTTAAATTCGGGACAGGGGCGAAACACCATATATTTT. Its translation is CASSLNSGQGRNTIYF.

V is TRBV28 and J is TRBJ2-3; TRBD2 matches 13 bases. J was trimmed by 6 bases and V by 6 bases; bases with no gene match: 9. The CDR3 loop spans 16 amino acids. Germline V CDR1 and CDR2: MDHEN, SYDVKM. CDR3 sequence reads: CASRSLGLAGTDTQYF. CDR3 sequence (DNA): TGTGCCAGCAGGTCGCTGGGACTAGCGGGAACGGATACGCAGTATTTT.

Remarks on this clone: A read error may account for a junction end that differs from germline. This chain connects TRBV18 to TRBJ2-3, with a weak D call TRBD2 (5 bases). The CDR3 has 16 residues. Per germline, CDR1 KGHSH and CDR2 LQKENI. The CDR3 is CATSRDGLEVADTQYF. Here the CDR3 DNA reads TGTGCCACCTCACGCGATGGACTTGAGGTCGCAGATACGCAGTATTTT.

The J gene is TRBJ1-2, the V gene TRBV30; TRBD1 matches 9 bases. J was trimmed by 8 bases and V by 8 bases; bases with no gene match: 12. The germline CDR1 and CDR2 sequences are GTSNPN and SVGIG (reference sequence). CDR3 size: 13 residues. CDR3 residues: CAGLPTGGGGYTF. The CDR3 coding sequence is TGTGCCGGCTTACCGACAGGGGGAGGCGGCTACACCTTC. The full variable domain, rest sourced from reference TRBV30 and TRBJ1-2, is SQTIHQWPATLVQPVGSPLSLECTVEGTSNPNLYWYRQAAGRGLQLLFYSVGIGQISSEVPQNLSASRPQDRQFILSSKKLLLSDSGFYLCAGLPTGGGGYTFGSGTRLTVV.

The chain employs TRBV2 and TRBJ2-1; 10 nucleotides align to TRBD2. Germline trimming cut 6 bases from V and 9 bases from J; bases unmatched to any gene: 8. The CDR3 is 14 amino acids. In germline, CDR1 is SNHLY, CDR2 FYNNEI. This CDR3 is CASSPIAGGGEQFF. CDR3 nucleotide sequence: TGTGCCAGCAGCCCCATAGCGGGGGGCGGTGAGCAGTTCTTC. Full variable domain (remainder filled in from reference TRBV2 and TRBJ2-1): EPEVTQTPSHQVTQMGQEVILRCVPISNHLYFYWYRQILGQKVEFLVSFYNNEISEKSEIFDDQFSVERPDGSNFTLKIRSTKLEDSAMYFCASSPIAGGGEQFFGPGTRLTVL.

The DNA for the CDR3 is TGCGCCAGCAGCCAATTTTCCACCGGGGAGCTGTTTTTT. Its protein is CASSQFSTGELFF. The chain is built from TRBV4-1 and TRBJ2-2; D is undetermined. The CDR3 consists of 13 residues. V lost 2 bases and J 4 bases, leaving 5 bases between the germline ends. Germline V gene data show CDR1 as MGHRA and CDR2 as YSYEKL.

The J gene is TRBJ1-5, the V gene TRBV18; D remains unclear. Trimming left V 2 bases short and J 4 bases short, with 6 bases between. Germline V gene data show CDR1 as KGHSH and CDR2 as LQKENI. The CDR3 runs to 13 residues. The CDR3 reads CASSPDVNQPQHF. In nucleotides, the CDR3 is TGTGCCAGCTCACCAGACGTTAATCAGCCCCAGCATTTT.

The rearrangement links TRBV10-3 to TRBJ2-2; a possible D gene is TRBD2 (5 bases). Trimming left V 6 bases short and J 5 bases short, with 16 bases between. Germline values: CDR1 ENHRY, CDR2 SYGVKD. CDR3 length: 15 residues. CDR3 in DNA: TGTGCCATCAGGGCCCGGGCTCCGGGGACCGGGGAGCTGTTTTTT. It translates to CAIRARAPGTGELFF.

The rearrangement links TRBV5-8 to TRBJ2-1; no clear D. From germline, CDR1 is SGHTS and CDR2 YDEGEE. CDR3 length equals 14 residues. V was trimmed by 1 base and J by 5 bases, leaving 10 bases between them. The CDR3 protein is CASSLYPRDNEQFF. The CDR3 DNA reads as TGTGCCAGCAGCTTGTATCCTAGGGACAATGAGCAGTTCTTC.

The V gene is TRBV5-1, the J gene TRBJ2-5; possible D gene TRBD2, 6 bases. The V end lost 3 bases, the J end lost 11 bases, and 11 bases lay between the germline ends. The CDR3 runs to 11 residues. Germline CDR1 SGHRS, CDR2 YFSETQ. The CDR3 region has the DNA TGCGCCAGCAGCTGGGGACTGGAGCAGTACTTC. This codes for CASSWGLEQYF.

This clone was recorded only once. The rearrangement links TRBV28 to TRBJ2-5; the match to TRBD2 covers 16 bases. Germline CDR1 and CDR2: MDHEN and SYDVKM. The CDR3 length is 15 residues. V was clipped by 5 bases and J by 5 bases; unmatched bases: 2. Here the CDR3 DNA reads TGTGCCAGCAGTCCGGGACTAGCGGGGGGGGAGACCCAGTACTTC. Residues: CASSPGLAGGETQYF.